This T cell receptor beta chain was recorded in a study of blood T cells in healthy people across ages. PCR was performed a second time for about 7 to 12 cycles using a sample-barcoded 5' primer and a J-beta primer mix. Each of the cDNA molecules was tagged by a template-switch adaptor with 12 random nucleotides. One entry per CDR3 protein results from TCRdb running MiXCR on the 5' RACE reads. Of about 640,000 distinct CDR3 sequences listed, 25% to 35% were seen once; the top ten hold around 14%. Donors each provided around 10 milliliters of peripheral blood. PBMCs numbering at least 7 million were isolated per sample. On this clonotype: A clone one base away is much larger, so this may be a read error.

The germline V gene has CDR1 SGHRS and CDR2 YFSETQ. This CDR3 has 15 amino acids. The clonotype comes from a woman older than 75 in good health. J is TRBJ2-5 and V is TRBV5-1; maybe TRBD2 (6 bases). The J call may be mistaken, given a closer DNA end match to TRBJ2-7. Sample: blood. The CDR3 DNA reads TGCGCCAGCAGCTTGGCGGGGAGGACGTTCTACGAGCAGTACTTC. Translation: CASSLAGRTFYEQYF.